This is a list of T cell receptor beta chains from one sample in a study of blood T cell repertoires in COVID-19. Some clones are missing from TCRdb's copy, which holds only in-frame ones; the method was immunoSEQ multiplex PCR. The top ten clones hold more than 2% of a sample with 62,000 or so clones, 88% of them seen once. Sequencing was done on a sample of peripheral blood. These receptors all come from a human donor in a cohort sampled during active COVID-19. CDR3s include the opening cysteine and the closing phenylalanine or tryptophan. The D gene is left open where the match is weak. Some rows have no size entry. The others give once, few or many, or a class for an expanded clone.

d_call clone_size j_call v_call cdr3_aa cdr3_nt
- - TRBJ2-7 TRBV19 CASSKASRGYEQYF TGTGCCAGTAGTAAGGCAAGCAGGGGCTATGAGCAGTACTTC
TRBD1 few TRBJ2-4 TRBV19 CASSTLHRGAAKNIQYF TGTGCCAGTAGTACCCTCCACAGGGGAGCGGCCAAAAACATTCAGTACTTC
- - TRBJ1-5 TRBV6-6 CASSSFVSNQPQHF TGTGCCAGCAGCTCGTTCGTTAGCAATCAGCCCCAGCATTTT
- - TRBJ1-2 TRBV20-1 CSPKLRYGYTF TGCAGCCCCAAGTTGCGCTATGGCTACACCTTC
- - TRBJ1-2 TRBV12-3/TRBV12-4 CASSFNGNYGYTF TGTGCCAGCAGTTTTAACGGGAACTATGGCTACACCTTC
- - TRBJ2-1 TRBV28 CASSPTSRGGFF TGTGCCAGCAGCCCGACTAGCCGAGGGGGGTTCTTC
- once TRBJ1-1 TRBV29-1 CSVDAGPEAFF TGCAGCGTTGATGCAGGCCCTGAAGCTTTCTTT
TRBD1 - TRBJ1-2 TRBV5-1 CASSLGRGSAYGYTF TGCGCCAGCAGCTTGGGCAGGGGGAGTGCCTATGGCTACACCTTC
- - TRBJ1-2 TRBV7-9 CASSSQVTNYGYTF TGTGCCAGCAGCTCCCAGGTGACTAACTATGGCTACACCTTC
TRBD2 - TRBJ2-5 TRBV5-4 CASSLPGLAGHETQYF TGTGCCAGCAGCTTGCCGGGACTAGCGGGGCATGAGACCCAGTACTTC
- - TRBJ1-2 TRBV19 CASALNQFYGYTF TGTGCCAGCGCCCTCAACCAGTTCTATGGCTACACCTTC
TRBD1 few TRBJ2-1 TRBV6-5 CASRSDGTGSQEQFF TGTGCCAGCAGGTCCGACGGGACAGGGTCCCAGGAGCAGTTCTTC
- - TRBJ2-6 TRBV11-3 CASSLDLGGSGANVLTF TGTGCCAGCAGCTTAGATCTAGGAGGCTCTGGGGCCAACGTCCTGACTTTC
- - TRBJ2-6 TRBV4-3 CASSHASGGANVLTF TGCGCCAGCAGCCACGCGTCTGGTGGGGCCAACGTCCTGACTTTC
- - TRBJ2-7 TRBV6-1 CASSEGPSVPYEQYF TGTGCCAGCAGTGAAGGGCCTAGCGTTCCCTACGAGCAGTACTTC
- - TRBJ2-7 TRBV5-6 CASRYRFSYEQYF TGTGCCAGCCGCTACAGGTTCTCCTACGAGCAGTACTTC
- - TRBJ1-1 TRBV7-2 CASSSQGGTEAFF TGTGCCAGCAGCTCACAGGGTGGGACTGAAGCTTTCTTT
TRBD2 - TRBJ2-3 TRBV19 CASSIDRAGRGTDTQYF TGTGCCAGTAGTATAGATCGGGCAGGGAGGGGCACAGATACGCAGTATTTT
- - TRBJ1-6 TRBV5-1 CASSDGNSPLHF TGCGCCAGCAGCGACGGGAACTCACCCCTCCACTTT
TRBD1 few TRBJ2-7 TRBV5-8 CASRIFSGTGTNEQYF TGTGCCAGCAGGATCTTTTCCGGGACAGGGACCAACGAGCAGTACTTC
TRBD1 - TRBJ2-7 TRBV28 CASSSPGQGGYEQYF TGTGCCAGCAGTTCGCCGGGACAGGGTGGCTACGAGCAGTACTTC
- - TRBJ1-1 TRBV5-1 CASSAGLGTEAFF TGCGCCAGCAGCGCGGGATTGGGGACTGAAGCTTTCTTT
TRBD2 - TRBJ2-7 TRBV9 CASSAGAGGSSYEQYF TGTGCCAGCAGCGCAGGGGCGGGGGGCAGCTCCTACGAGCAGTACTTC
- - TRBJ2-1 TRBV6-5 CASSYPRRGEVEQFF TGTGCCAGCAGTTACCCCCGAAGAGGGGAGGTTGAGCAGTTCTTC
- - TRBJ2-2 TRBV5-4 CASSLDRSGTGELFF TGTGCCAGCAGCTTGGACCGAAGCGGCACCGGGGAGCTGTTTTTT
- - TRBJ1-3 TRBV29-1 CSVLDSSGNTIYF TGCAGCGTACTGGACAGCTCTGGAAACACCATATATTTT
TRBD1 - TRBJ1-1 TRBV2 CASRQGLTEAFF TGTGCCAGCAGACAGGGGCTCACTGAAGCTTTCTTT
- - TRBJ1-5 TRBV28 CASSFTQGIGEGNQPQHF TGTGCCAGCAGTTTTACCCAGGGGATAGGAGAGGGCAATCAGCCCCAGCATTTT
TRBD1 once TRBJ1-1 TRBV28 CASSPPRQGKNTEAFF TGTGCCAGCAGCCCCCCTCGACAGGGAAAGAACACTGAAGCTTTCTTT
- - TRBJ2-5 TRBV4-2 CASSQVPRIGTQYF TGTGCCAGCAGCCAGGTCCCCCGTATCGGGACCCAGTACTTC
TRBD2 few TRBJ2-7 TRBV5-1 CASSLGLGLYEQYF TGCGCCAGCAGCCTGGGACTAGGGCTTTACGAGCAGTACTTC
TRBD1 - TRBJ1-6 TRBV4-1 CASSQELTEQGAIRNSPLHF TGCGCCAGCAGCCAAGAATTGACCGAACAGGGGGCAATTAGGAATTCACCCCTCCACTTT
TRBD1 - TRBJ2-7 TRBV28 CASSTGTEHYEQYF TGTGCCAGCTCTACTGGGACAGAGCATTACGAGCAGTACTTC
TRBD1 once TRBJ2-2 TRBV6-6 CASDRQGLTGELFF TGTGCCAGCGATCGACAGGGCCTCACCGGGGAGCTGTTTTTT
TRBD2 - TRBJ2-1 TRBV24-1 CATSDLQTSVNEQFF TGTGCCACCAGTGATTTGCAGACTAGCGTCAATGAGCAGTTCTTC
- - TRBJ1-6 TRBV18 CASSPLDKSPLHF TGTGCCAGCTCACCACTTGACAAATCACCCCTCCACTTT
TRBD1 - TRBJ2-7 TRBV6-2/TRBV6-3 CASSFRQGLTYEQYF TGTGCCAGCAGTTTTAGACAGGGGTTGACCTACGAGCAGTACTTC
- - TRBJ2-1 TRBV3-1/TRBV3-2 CASSQERDSPYNEQFF TGTGCCAGCAGCCAAGAGCGTGACTCCCCCTACAATGAGCAGTTCTTC
- - TRBJ1-1 TRBV3-1/TRBV3-2 CASSQEAQGKPEAFF TGTGCCAGCAGCCAAGAGGCACAGGGTAAACCTGAAGCTTTCTTT
- - TRBJ1-1 TRBV20-1 CSASPDGDTEAFF TGCAGTGCTAGTCCCGACGGGGACACTGAAGCTTTCTTT
- few TRBJ1-1 TRBV18 CASSPIVFRGNTEAFF TGTGCCAGCTCACCTATTGTCTTCAGAGGGAACACTGAAGCTTTCTTT
- - TRBJ1-4 TRBV6-5 CASGRKETTNEKLFF TGTGCCAGCGGGCGTAAGGAAACAACTAATGAAAAACTGTTTTTT
- - TRBJ2-3 TRBV12-3/TRBV12-4 CASKRASTDTQYF TGTGCCAGCAAGCGTGCTAGCACAGATACGCAGTATTTT
TRBD1 once TRBJ1-2 TRBV28 CASSSSGQGHGYTF TGTGCCAGCAGTTCCTCGGGACAGGGGCACGGCTACACCTTC
- - TRBJ2-7 TRBV4-1 CASSGPDRFYEQYF TGCGCCAGCAGCGGCCCTGACAGATTCTACGAGCAGTACTTC
TRBD1 - TRBJ1-2 TRBV6-5 CASSIRQGRNGYTF TGTGCCAGCAGTATTAGACAGGGAAGGAATGGCTACACCTTC
- - TRBJ1-2 TRBV5-4 CASSPQLEAYGYTF TGTGCCAGCAGTCCCCAATTGGAGGCCTATGGCTACACCTTC
TRBD1 - TRBJ2-3 TRBV5-1 CASGTGSSNTQYF TGCGCCAGCGGGACAGGGAGTTCTAATACGCAGTATTTT
- - TRBJ2-2 TRBV7-2 CASTPRQTGELFF TGTGCCAGCACCCCCCGACAGACCGGGGAGCTGTTTTTT
- once TRBJ1-1 TRBV5-4 CASSTGMNTEAFF TGTGCCAGCAGCACGGGTATGAACACTGAAGCTTTCTTT
TRBD1 - TRBJ1-2 TRBV2 CASSPIGDSNGYTF TGTGCCAGCAGTCCTATAGGGGACAGCAATGGCTACACCTTC
- - TRBJ1-5 TRBV3-1/TRBV3-2 CASSQGHSFSNQPQHF TGTGCCAGCAGCCAAGGTCACTCGTTTAGCAATCAGCCCCAGCATTTT
- - TRBJ1-4 TRBV28 CASSLPPGTPDEKLFF TGTGCCAGCAGTTTGCCCCCAGGGACACCGGATGAAAAACTGTTTTTT
TRBD2 - TRBJ2-3 TRBV7-3 CASSSSPGLPTDTQYF TGTGCCAGCAGCTCCTCCCCGGGACTACCCACAGATACGCAGTATTTT
- - TRBJ2-3 TRBV3-1/TRBV3-2 CAAGHTDTQYF TGTGCCGCGGGCCACACAGATACGCAGTATTTT